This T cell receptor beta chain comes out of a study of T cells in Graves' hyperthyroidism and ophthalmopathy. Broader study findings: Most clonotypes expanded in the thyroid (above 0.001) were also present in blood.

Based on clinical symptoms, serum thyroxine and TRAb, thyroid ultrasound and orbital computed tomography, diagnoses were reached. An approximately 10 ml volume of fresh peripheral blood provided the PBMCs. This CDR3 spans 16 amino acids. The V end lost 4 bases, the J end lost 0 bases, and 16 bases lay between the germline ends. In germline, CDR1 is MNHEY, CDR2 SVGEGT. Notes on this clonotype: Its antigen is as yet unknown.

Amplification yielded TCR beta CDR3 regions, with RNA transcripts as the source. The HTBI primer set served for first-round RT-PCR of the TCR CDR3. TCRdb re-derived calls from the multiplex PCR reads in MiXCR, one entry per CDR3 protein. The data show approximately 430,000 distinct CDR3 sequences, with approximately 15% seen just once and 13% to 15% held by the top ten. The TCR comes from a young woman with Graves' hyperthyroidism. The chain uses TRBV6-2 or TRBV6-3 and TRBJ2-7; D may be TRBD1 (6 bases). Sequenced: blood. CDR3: CASSLPQGPDSYEQYF. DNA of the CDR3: TGTGCCAGCAGTTTACCCCAGGGGCCCGACTCCTACGAGCAGTACTTC.